Sequencing of this T cell receptor beta chain was carried out in a study of T-cell memory formation after mild COVID-19. Study-wide context: Clusters of TCRs were largely donor specific.

This CDR3 contains 13 residues. The germline gives CDR1 SEHNR, CDR2 FQNEAQ (reference sequence). Trimming cost V 10 bases and J 3 bases, with 16 bases left between them. Overall study results and limits: Those CD4+ clones that contracted were mainly in CM and EM (CD8+ ones in EMRA). Unconfirmed was the SARS-CoV-2 specificity of second-wave clones that peaked on day 37.

Details on this clonotype: The antigen remains unidentified.

TCRdb itself ran the 5' RACE reads through MiXCR, one entry per CDR3 protein. The table has 85,000 to 120,000 distinct CDR3 sequences, more than 15% seen once. This clonotype originated in an adult woman who had mild COVID-19 (a few samples of this study predate the infection). Cell type and time point are not known. The sample comprised PBMCs or a T cell subset sorted from them (not recorded which). This rearrangement joins TRBV7-9 to TRBJ2-7, with D hard to call. Here the CDR3 reads CATRGPPNYEQYF. CDR3 DNA sequence: TGTGCCACTCGAGGTCCTCCTAACTACGAGCAGTACTTC.